This TCR beta chain stems from a study of blood T cell repertoires in COVID-19. Across the study: Donors in the United States, Italy and Spain gave samples during acute or convalescent COVID-19.

Losses at the gene ends were 4 bases for V and 5 bases for J; bases not matched to a gene: 19. Germline V gives CDR1 GTSNPN, CDR2 SVGIG (reference sequence). There are 17 residues in the CDR3. Only in-frame clones appear in the TCRdb table, and some are missing; sequencing was by immunoSEQ multiplex PCR. Of more than 200,000 clones in the sample, 70% to 90% are singletons; the top ten hold around a tenth. The V call is TRBV30, the J call TRBJ1-1; the match to TRBD1 covers 7 bases. The sample taken for sequencing was peripheral blood. This TCR was sampled from a man in his forties or fifties with COVID-19, enrolled during active disease. The CDR3, as DNA: TGTGCCTGGATACGAGGAGGGGGCCCCCCGAGAGGGACTGAAGCTTTCTTT. This codes for CAWIRGGGPPRGTEAFF.